The entry below describes one TCR beta chain. CDR3 length equals 15 residues. Trimming stripped 0 bases from V and 0 bases from J, with 7 bases between. The germline CDR1 and CDR2 sequences are SGHRS and YFSETQ. Assay: immunoSEQ multiplex PCR; the TCRdb copy retains only in-frame clones and omits some. The sample comprises under 150,000 clones, over 90% of which are singletons, and 2.6% rests with the top ten. This specimen comes from a study of control samples from healthy donors and cancer patients. The sequenced material came from blood. The chain carries TRBV5-1 and TRBJ1-3; D may be TRBD1 (5 bases). This TCR came from a man aged 25-40 years in good health. CDR3 protein: CASSLGDGSGNTIYF. DNA of the CDR3: TGCGCCAGCAGCTTGGGGGACGGCTCTGGAAACACCATATATTTT.